Below are 14 T cell receptor beta chains sequenced from a single sample in a study of T-cell reconstitution after alpha-beta-depleted transplantation in children. During its preparation, the TCRbeta library received unique molecular identifiers. TCRdb re-called the PCR reads through MiXCR, storing one row per CDR3 protein. In the table there are 700,000 or so distinct CDR3 sequences, roughly 14% of which are singletons. Sequencing was performed on PBMCs, taken before TCRalphabeta/CD19-depleted stem cell transplant. The receptors were gathered from a girl aged 2 to 9 with congenital amegakaryocytic thrombocytopenia, due to receive a stem cell transplant.

With regard to this clonotype: At one of its ends the junction is not consistent with the germline gene, which may arise from a read error. The V and J genes are TRBV7-3 and TRBJ2-3; the match to TRBD2 covers 9 bases. The germline V gene encodes CDR1 SGHTA and CDR2 FQGTGA. CDR3 length: 22 amino acids. CDR3: CASSLKGISGSLTVGRTDTQYF. In DNA, the CDR3 is TGTGCCAGCAGCTTAAAGGGTATTAGCGGGAGTCTCACAGTGGGGCGCACGGATACGCAGTATTTT.

In this sample, this clonotype turned up many times. The chain employs TRBV5-1 and TRBJ1-1, with 7 bases aligning to TRBD1. This CDR3 has 14 residues. Germline V gene sequence: CDR1 SGHRS, CDR2 YFSETQ. V trimming: 4 bases; J trimming: 5 bases; junction bases outside the gene matches: 8. The CDR3 DNA is TGCGCCAGCAGCCTCCCGACAGGGAGGACTGAAGCTTTCTTT. It codes for CASSLPTGRTEAFF.

Ten or more counts support this clonotype. The chain carries TRBV21-1 and TRBJ1-5. TRBV21-1 is a pseudogene locus. This CDR3 has 16 residues. The CDR3 nucleotides read TGTGCCAGCAGCAAAGCGGGGAATATGGGCAATCAGCCCCAGCATTTT. Its protein is CASSKAGNMGNQPQHF.

This clonotype occurred a few times. The V and J genes are TRBV20-1 and TRBJ2-1; 9 bases line up with TRBD1. V shed 4 bases, J shed 2 bases, and the junction held 12 bases outside the gene matches. The CDR3 covers 17 residues. The germline V gene encodes CDR1 DFQATT and CDR2 SNEGSKA (reference sequence). As DNA, the CDR3 is TGCAGTGCTACGGGACAGGGCGCCTCAACGGCCTACAATGAGCAGTTCTTC. Protein: CSATGQGASTAYNEQFF.

This clonotype was observed many times. V usage is TRBV20-1 and J usage is TRBJ1-4, with 7 positions matching TRBD1. Germline V gives CDR1 DFQATT, CDR2 SNEGSKA (reference sequence). The CDR3 totals 16 residues. With V trimmed by 3 bases and J by 0 bases, 7 bases remained unmatched. This CDR3 is CSASPGQIATNEKLFF. In nucleotides, the CDR3 is TGCAGTGCTAGTCCGGGACAGATTGCAACTAATGAAAAACTGTTTTTT.

The rearrangement joins TRBV11-3 to TRBJ2-2; maybe TRBD1 (6 bases). The CDR3 sequence is 16 residues long. CDR1 SGHNT and CDR2 YENEEA come from the germline V gene. The V gene lost 5 bases and the J gene lost 4 bases, with 17 bases spanning the gap. CDR3 protein: CASSPSIGGATGELFF. The CDR3 DNA follows: TGTGCCAGCAGCCCGAGCATTGGGGGCGCCACCGGGGAGCTGTTTTTT.

The CDR3 coding sequence is TGTGCCAGTAGTAAGGGACGCCGGAGAGAGACCCAGTACTTC. It codes for CASSKGRRRETQYF. This chain links TRBV19 with TRBJ2-5; TRBD1 or TRBD2 may be the D gene (5 bases each). The V gene lost 4 bases and the J gene lost 4 bases, with 13 bases spanning the gap. The length of the CDR3 is 14 residues. In germline, CDR1 is LNHDA, CDR2 SQIVND (reference sequence).

For this clonotype: This could be a read error, since a much larger clone is one nucleotide away. CDR3 in amino acids: CASGRDREAGYTF. CDR3 coding DNA: TGTGCCAGCGGCCGGGACAGGGAAGCTGGCTACACCTTC. The chain has TRBV12-3 or TRBV12-4 and TRBJ1-2; 9 bases fit TRBD1. J lost 7 bases, V lost 8 bases, and 8 bases had no gene match. The CDR3 spans 13 residues.

This clonotype was recorded only once. This could be a read error, since a much larger clone is one nucleotide away. The genes are TRBV21-1 and TRBJ2-1; the table calls TRBD2, which could not be checked here. TRBV21-1 is a listed pseudogene. The CDR3 loop spans 16 amino acids. CDR3 bases: TGTGCCAGCAGCAACCTAGGGCCGAGCCCCTACAATGAGCAGTTCTTC. Translation gives CASSNLGPSPYNEQFF.

In this sample, this clonotype turned up a few times. J is TRBJ2-3 and V is TRBV15, with D possibly TRBD2 on 6 matching bases. The CDR3 extends over 17 amino acids. With 5 bases removed from V and 0 bases from J, the gap between germline ends came to 18 bases. Germline CDR1 LNHNV, CDR2 YYDKDF (reference sequence). The CDR3 sequence is CATSPIGLALSTDTQYF. The CDR3, as DNA: TGTGCCACCAGCCCTATAGGGCTAGCGTTAAGCACAGATACGCAGTATTTT. The full variable domain, rest sourced from reference TRBV15 and TRBJ2-3, is DAMVIQNPRYQVTQFGKPVTLSCSQTLNHNVMYWYQQKSSQAPKLLFHYYDKDFNNEADTPDNFQSRRPNTSFCFLDIRSPGLGDTAMYLCATSPIGLALSTDTQYFGPGTRLTVL.

In this sample, this clonotype turned up many times. This chain links TRBV12-3 or TRBV12-4 with TRBJ1-3; no clear D gene. Trimming pared 5 bases from V and 4 bases from J, leaving 12 bases between. This CDR3 comprises 14 residues. CDR3 amino acids: CASSARARGNTIYF. CDR3 DNA: TGTGCCAGCAGTGCCCGGGCGAGAGGAAACACCATATATTTT.

The chain has TRBV11-2 and TRBJ2-7; TRBD2 agrees at 12 bases. With V trimmed by 0 bases and J by 5 bases, 5 bases remained unmatched. CDR3 size: 16 residues. Germline CDR1 and CDR2: SGHAT and FQNNGV. The CDR3 coding sequence is TGTGCCAGCAGCTTAGACCGACTAGCGGGAGTTCACGAGCAGTACTTC. Its protein product is CASSLDRLAGVHEQYF.

This clonotype was detected many times. The CDR3 nucleotides read TGCGCCAGCAGTGAGGACAGAGACTACGAGCAGTACTTC. Protein product: CASSEDRDYEQYF. This chain uses TRBV10-1 with TRBJ2-7; D possibly corresponds to TRBD1 (5 bases). The CDR3 is made up of 13 amino acids. Germline V gives CDR1 WNHNN, CDR2 SYGVQD (reference sequence). V gave up 2 bases and J gave up 3 bases, with 8 bases separating them.

This clonotype was counted ten times or more. The chain employs TRBV6-1 and TRBJ2-4; TRBD1 matches 8 bases. Germline CDR1 reads MNHNS; CDR2 reads SASEGT. V gave up 4 bases and J gave up 7 bases; unmatched junction bases: 6. CDR3 length: 14 residues. Here the CDR3 DNA reads TGTGCCAGCAGTGCAGGGGGCGGTGGGAACATTCAGTACTTC. Translating it yields CASSAGGGGNIQYF.